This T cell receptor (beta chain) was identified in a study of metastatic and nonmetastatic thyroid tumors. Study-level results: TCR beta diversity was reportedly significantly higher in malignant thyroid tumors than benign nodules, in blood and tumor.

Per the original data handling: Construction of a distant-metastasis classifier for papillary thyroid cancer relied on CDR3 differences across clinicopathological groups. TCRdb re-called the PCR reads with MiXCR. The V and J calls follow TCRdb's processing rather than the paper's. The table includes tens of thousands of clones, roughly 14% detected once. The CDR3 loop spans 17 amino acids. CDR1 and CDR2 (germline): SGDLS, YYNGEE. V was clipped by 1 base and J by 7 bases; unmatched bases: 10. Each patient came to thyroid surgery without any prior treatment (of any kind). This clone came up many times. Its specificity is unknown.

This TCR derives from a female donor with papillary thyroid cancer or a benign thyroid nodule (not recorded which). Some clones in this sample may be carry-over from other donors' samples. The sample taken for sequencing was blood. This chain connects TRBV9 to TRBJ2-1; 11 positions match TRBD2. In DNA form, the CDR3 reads TGTGCCAGCAGCGTAAGTAGCGGGAGGGCCGGGCGGAATGAGCAGTTCTTC. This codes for CASSVSSGRAGRNEQFF.